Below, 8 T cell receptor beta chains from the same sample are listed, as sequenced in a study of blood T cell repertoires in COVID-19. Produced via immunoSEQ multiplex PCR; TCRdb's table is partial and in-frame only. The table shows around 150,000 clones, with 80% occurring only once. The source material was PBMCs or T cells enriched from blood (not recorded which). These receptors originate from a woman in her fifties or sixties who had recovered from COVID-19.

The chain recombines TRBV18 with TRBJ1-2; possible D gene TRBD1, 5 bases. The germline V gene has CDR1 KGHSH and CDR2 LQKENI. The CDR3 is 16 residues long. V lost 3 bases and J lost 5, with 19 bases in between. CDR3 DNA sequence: TGTGCCAGCTCACCGGATGCCGGACATCAAAATTATGGCTACACCTTC. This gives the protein CASSPDAGHQNYGYTF.

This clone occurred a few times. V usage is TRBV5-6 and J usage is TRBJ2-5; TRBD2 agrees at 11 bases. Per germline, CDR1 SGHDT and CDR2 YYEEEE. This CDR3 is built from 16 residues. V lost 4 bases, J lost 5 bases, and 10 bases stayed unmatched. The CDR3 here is CASSLLAGVSGETQYF. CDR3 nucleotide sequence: TGTGCCAGCAGCCTACTAGCGGGGGTGTCCGGGGAGACCCAGTACTTC.

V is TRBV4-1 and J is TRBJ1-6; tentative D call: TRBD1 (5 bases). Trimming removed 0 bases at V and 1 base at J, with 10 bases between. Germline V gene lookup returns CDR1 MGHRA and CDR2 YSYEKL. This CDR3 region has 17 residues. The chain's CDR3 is CASSQDSQGSYNSPLHF. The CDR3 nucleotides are TGCGCCAGCAGCCAAGATAGCCAGGGTTCCTATAATTCACCCCTCCACTTT.

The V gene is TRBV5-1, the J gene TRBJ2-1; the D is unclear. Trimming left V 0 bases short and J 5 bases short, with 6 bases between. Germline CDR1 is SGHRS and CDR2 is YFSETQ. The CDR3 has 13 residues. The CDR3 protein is CASSLAQNNEQFF. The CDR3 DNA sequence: TGCGCCAGCAGCTTGGCCCAGAACAATGAGCAGTTCTTC.

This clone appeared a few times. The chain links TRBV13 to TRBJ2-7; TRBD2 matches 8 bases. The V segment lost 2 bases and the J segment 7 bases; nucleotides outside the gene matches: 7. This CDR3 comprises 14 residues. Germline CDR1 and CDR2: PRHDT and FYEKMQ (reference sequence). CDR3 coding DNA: TGTGCCAGCAGCTTAACATCGGGGGGGCAGGAGCAGTACTTC. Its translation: CASSLTSGGQEQYF.

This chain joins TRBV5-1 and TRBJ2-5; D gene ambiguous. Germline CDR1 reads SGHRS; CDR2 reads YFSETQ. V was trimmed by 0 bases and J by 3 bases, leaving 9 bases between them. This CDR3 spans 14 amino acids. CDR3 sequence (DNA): TGCGCCAGCAGCTTGGTCCTAGTTGAAGAGACCCAGTACTTC. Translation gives CASSLVLVEETQYF. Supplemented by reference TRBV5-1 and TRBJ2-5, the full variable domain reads KAGVTQTPRYLIKTRGQQVTLSCSPISGHRSVSWYQQTPGQGLQFLFEYFSETQRNKGNFPGRFSGRQFSNSRSEMNVSTLELGDSALYLCASSLVLVEETQYFGPGTRLLVL.

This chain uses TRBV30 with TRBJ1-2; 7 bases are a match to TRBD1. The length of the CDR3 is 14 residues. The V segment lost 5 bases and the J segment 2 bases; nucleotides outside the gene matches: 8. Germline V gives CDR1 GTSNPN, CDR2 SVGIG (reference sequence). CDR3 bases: TGTGCCTGGTTAACAGGGGCTGTCAACTATGGCTACACCTTC. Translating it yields CAWLTGAVNYGYTF.

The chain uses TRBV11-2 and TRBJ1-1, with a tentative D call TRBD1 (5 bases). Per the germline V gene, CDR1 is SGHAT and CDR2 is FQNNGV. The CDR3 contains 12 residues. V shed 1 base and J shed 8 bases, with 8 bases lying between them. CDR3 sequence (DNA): TGTGCCAGCAGCTTAGGACAGACCGAAGCTTTCTTT. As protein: CASSLGQTEAFF.